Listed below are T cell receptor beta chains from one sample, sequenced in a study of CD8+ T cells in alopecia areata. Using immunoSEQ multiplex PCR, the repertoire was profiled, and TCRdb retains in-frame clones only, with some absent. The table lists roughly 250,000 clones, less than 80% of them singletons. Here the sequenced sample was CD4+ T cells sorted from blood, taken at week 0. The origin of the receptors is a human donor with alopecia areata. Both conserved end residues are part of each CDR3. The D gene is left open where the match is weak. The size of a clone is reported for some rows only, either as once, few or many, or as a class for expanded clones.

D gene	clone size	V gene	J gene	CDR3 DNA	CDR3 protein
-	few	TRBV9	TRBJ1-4	TGTGCCAGCAGCGTAGGCTTCAGCCTGAATGAAAAACTGTTTTTT	CASSVGFSLNEKLFF
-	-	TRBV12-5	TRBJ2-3	TGTGCTAGTGGTTTGGTCGCCTCCACGCAGTATTTT	CASGLVASTQYF
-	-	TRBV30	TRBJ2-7	TGTGCCTGGAGTGTTGGGTACGAGCAGTACTTC	CAWSVGYEQYF
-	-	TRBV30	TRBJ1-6	TGTGCCTGGGGTATCGGGGGTAGGTCACCCCTCCACTTT	CAWGIGGRSPLHF
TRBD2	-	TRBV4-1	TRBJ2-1	TGCGCCAGCAGCCAAGATAGACTAGCGGGGGTCCAGATCCCCTTCAATGAGCAGTTCTTC	CASSQDRLAGVQIPFNEQFF
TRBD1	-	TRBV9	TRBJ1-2	TGTGCCAGCAGCCCAAACGACAGGGTTTGGTATGGCTACACCTTC	CASSPNDRVWYGYTF
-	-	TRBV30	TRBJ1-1	TGTGCCTGGAGTGTACGCGGTGAAGCTTTCTTT	CAWSVRGEAFF
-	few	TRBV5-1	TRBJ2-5	TGCGCCAGCAGCCCGGAACAGGGAACGGCAGAGACCCAGTACTTC	CASSPEQGTAETQYF
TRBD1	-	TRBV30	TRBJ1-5	TGTGCCTGGAGGGCTGGGGGACAGGGTCGAGATCAGCCCCAGCATTTT	CAWRAGGQGRDQPQHF
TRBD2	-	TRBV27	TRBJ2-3	TGTGCCAGCAGTTTCGGGGGGGCCTCGAATACGCAGTATTTT	CASSFGGASNTQYF
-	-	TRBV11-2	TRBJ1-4	TGTGCCAGCAGCTTAAGTGAAAAACTGTTTTTT	CASSLSEKLFF
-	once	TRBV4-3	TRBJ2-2	TGCGCCAGCAGCCAGGACTGGGGTCCCGGGGAGCTGTTTTTT	CASSQDWGPGELFF
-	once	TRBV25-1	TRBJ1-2	TGTGCCAGCAGCCGGGACAACTATGGCTACACCTTC	CASSRDNYGYTF
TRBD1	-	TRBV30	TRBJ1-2	TGTGCCTGGAGCAGACAGGGCTATGGCTACACCTTC	CAWSRQGYGYTF
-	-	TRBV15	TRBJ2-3	TGTGCCACCAGCAGAGCTCGGTTGGAGGCTTTCACAGATACGCAGTATTTT	CATSRARLEAFTDTQYF
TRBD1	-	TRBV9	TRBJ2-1	TGTGCCAGCAGCTCTCGAGGGGGCCTAAATGAGCAGTTCTTC	CASSSRGGLNEQFF
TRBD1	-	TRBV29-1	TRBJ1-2	TGCAGCGTTGGGCAGGGGGCTGGTGGCTACACCTTC	CSVGQGAGGYTF
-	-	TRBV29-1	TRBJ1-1	TGCAGCGCGAGGATGAACACTGAAGCTTTCTTT	CSARMNTEAFF
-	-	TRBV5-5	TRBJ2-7	TGTGCCAGCAGGAGATCTTGGGGCGAGCAGTACTTC	CASRRSWGEQYF
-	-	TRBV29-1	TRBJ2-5	TGCAGCGCCGGGGCCGGTAGAGAGACCCAGTACTTC	CSAGAGRETQYF
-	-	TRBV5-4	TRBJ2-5	TGTGCCAGCAGCTTGCGGCGGGGTAGTCAAGAGACCCAGTACTTC	CASSLRRGSQETQYF
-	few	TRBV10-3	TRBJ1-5	TGTGCCATCAGTGAGACATATAGCAATCAGCCCCAGCATTTT	CAISETYSNQPQHF
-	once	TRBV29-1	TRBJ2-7	TGCAGCGTTGAAGTCTCGACAGGAATTCCCTACGAGCAGTACTTC	CSVEVSTGIPYEQYF
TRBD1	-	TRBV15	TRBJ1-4	TGTGCCACCACCGGGACAGGGGTTGAAAAACTGTTTTTT	CATTGTGVEKLFF
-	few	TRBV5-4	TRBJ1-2	TGTGCCAGCAGCTTGCCTGCGCGGGGAGACTATGGCTACACCTTC	CASSLPARGDYGYTF
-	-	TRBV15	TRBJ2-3	TGTGCCACCAGCAGAGAAGGGTTCCGGGGCCGCACAGATACGCAGTATTTT	CATSREGFRGRTDTQYF
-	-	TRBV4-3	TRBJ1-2	TGCGCCAGCAGCCAAGATGATTCTAATCTCTATGGCTACACCTTC	CASSQDDSNLYGYTF
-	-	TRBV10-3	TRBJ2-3	TGTGCCATCAGTGACCGTAGCCACTACACAGATACGCAGTATTTT	CAISDRSHYTDTQYF
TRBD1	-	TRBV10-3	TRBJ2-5	TGTGCCATCAGTATCGGGACAGGGCAAGAGACCCAGTACTTC	CAISIGTGQETQYF
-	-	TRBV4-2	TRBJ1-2	TGTGCCAGCAGCCAAGAGCCGGCACAGGATGATTATGGCTACACCTTC	CASSQEPAQDDYGYTF
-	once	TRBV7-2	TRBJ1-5	TGTGCCAGCAGTCATCCCGGGGTAGCGCAGCCCCAGCATTTT	CASSHPGVAQPQHF
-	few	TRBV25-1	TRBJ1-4	TGTGCCAGCAGTGTGGACAGAAAACTGTTTTTT	CASSVDRKLFF
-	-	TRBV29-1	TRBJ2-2	TGCAGCGGGTGGTACAGGGCGGGCAATACCGGGGAGCTGTTTTTT	CSGWYRAGNTGELFF
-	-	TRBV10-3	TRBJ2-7	TGTGCCATCAGTAACGGGTCGACCTACGAGCAGTACTTC	CAISNGSTYEQYF
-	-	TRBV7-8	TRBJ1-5	TGTGCCAGCAGCTTAGGGGACGACTCATCCCAGCATTTT	CASSLGDDSSQHF
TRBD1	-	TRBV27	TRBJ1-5	TGTGCCAGCAGTTTGGGGACAGGGGTCGGGGGCAATCAGCCCCAGCATTTT	CASSLGTGVGGNQPQHF
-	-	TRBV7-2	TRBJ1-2	TGTGCCAGCAGCCGTCCGGGCAGGGCCTATGGCTACACCTTC	CASSRPGRAYGYTF
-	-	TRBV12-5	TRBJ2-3	TGTGCTAGTGGTTTGGGAGACAGCGGGCATACGCAGTATTTT	CASGLGDSGHTQYF
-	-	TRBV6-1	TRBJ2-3	TGTGCCAGCAGTGAATCAGGGCAAGAAGATACGCAGTATTTT	CASSESGQEDTQYF
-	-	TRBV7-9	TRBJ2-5	TGTGCCAGCAGCCTGAGCTCACCGGGGGAGACCCAGTACTTC	CASSLSSPGETQYF
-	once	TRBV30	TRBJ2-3	TGTGCCTGGCGGCTGGGAGATACGCAGTATTTT	CAWRLGDTQYF
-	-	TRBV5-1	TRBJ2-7	TGCGCCAGCAGCTTGGAATTGAGACAGGTAACCTACGAGCAGTACTTC	CASSLELRQVTYEQYF
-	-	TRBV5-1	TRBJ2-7	TGCGCCAGCAGGGCAGCTGCCGAGCAGTACTTC	CASRAAAEQYF
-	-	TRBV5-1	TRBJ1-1	TGCGCCAGCAGCCCCTCCGCGGGCACTGAAGCTTTCTTT	CASSPSAGTEAFF
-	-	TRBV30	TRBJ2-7	TGTGCCTGGTCAACAGGGACCTACGAGCAGTACTTC	CAWSTGTYEQYF